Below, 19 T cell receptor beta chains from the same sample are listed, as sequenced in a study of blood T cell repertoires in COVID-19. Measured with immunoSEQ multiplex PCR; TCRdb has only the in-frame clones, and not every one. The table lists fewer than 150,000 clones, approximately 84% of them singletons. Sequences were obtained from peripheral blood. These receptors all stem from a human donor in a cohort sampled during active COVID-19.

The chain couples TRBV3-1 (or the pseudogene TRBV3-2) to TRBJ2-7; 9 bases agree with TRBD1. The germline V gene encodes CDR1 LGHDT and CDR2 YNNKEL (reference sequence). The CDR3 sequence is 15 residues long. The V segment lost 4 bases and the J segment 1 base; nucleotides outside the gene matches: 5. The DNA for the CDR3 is TGTGCCAGCAGCCTGGGACAGGGAGGTTCCTACGAGCAGTACTTC. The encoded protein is CASSLGQGGSYEQYF.

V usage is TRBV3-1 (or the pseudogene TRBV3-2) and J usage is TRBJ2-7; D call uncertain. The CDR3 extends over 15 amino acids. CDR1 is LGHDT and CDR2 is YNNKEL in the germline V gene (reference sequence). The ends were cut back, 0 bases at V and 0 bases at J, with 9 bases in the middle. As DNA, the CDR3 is TGTGCCAGCAGCCAAGACCCTACCTTCTCCTACGAGCAGTACTTC. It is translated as CASSQDPTFSYEQYF.

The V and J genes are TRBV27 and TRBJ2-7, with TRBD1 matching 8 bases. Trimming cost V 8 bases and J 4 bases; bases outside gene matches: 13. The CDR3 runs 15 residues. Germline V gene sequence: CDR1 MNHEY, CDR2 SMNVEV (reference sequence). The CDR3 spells CASRSSGRGRYEQYF. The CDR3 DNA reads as TGTGCCAGCCGGTCAAGCGGCAGGGGGCGATACGAGCAGTACTTC.

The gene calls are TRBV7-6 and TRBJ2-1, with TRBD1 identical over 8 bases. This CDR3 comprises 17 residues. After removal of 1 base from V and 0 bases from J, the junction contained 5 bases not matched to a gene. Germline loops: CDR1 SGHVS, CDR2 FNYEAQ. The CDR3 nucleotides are TGTGCCAGCAGCTTAGTCTACAGGGGGATCTCCTACAATGAGCAGTTCTTC. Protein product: CASSLVYRGISYNEQFF.

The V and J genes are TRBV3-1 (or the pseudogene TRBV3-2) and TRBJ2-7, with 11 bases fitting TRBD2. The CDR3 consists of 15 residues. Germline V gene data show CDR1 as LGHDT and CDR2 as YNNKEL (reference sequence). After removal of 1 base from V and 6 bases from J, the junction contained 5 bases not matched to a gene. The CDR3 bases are TGTGCCAGCAGCCAAGGGTTAGCGGGGGGGCGCGAGCAGTACTTC. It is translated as CASSQGLAGGREQYF.

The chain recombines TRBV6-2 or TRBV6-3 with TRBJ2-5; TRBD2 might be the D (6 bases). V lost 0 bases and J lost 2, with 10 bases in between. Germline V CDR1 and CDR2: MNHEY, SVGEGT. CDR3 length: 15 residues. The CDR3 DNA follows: TGTGCCAGCAGTTACTCTAGCGGAGTGCAAGAGACCCAGTACTTC. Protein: CASSYSSGVQETQYF.

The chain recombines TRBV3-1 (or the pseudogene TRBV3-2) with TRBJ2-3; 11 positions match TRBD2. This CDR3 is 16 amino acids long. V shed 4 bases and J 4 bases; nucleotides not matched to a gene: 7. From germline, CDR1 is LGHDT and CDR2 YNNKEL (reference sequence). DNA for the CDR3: TGTGCCAGCAGCCCGCTAGCGGGGGGTACATCAGATACGCAGTATTTT. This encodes CASSPLAGGTSDTQYF.

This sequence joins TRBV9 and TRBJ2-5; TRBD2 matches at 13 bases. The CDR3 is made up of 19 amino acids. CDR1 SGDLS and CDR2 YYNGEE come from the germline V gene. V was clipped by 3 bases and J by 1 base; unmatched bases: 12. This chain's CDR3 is CASSALAGGTTVIQETQYF. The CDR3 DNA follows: TGTGCCAGCAGCGCACTAGCGGGGGGGACTACGGTAATCCAAGAGACCCAGTACTTC.

CDR3 protein: CASSLRGNLNTEAFF. CDR3 nucleotides: TGTGCCAGCAGCTTGAGGGGAAACCTTAACACTGAAGCTTTCTTT. The chain combines TRBV5-5 with TRBJ1-1, with D perhaps TRBD1 (5 bases). In germline, CDR1 is SGHKS, CDR2 YYEKEE (reference sequence). V was shortened by 1 base and J by 2 bases, with 12 bases between the two germline ends. The CDR3 extends over 15 amino acids.

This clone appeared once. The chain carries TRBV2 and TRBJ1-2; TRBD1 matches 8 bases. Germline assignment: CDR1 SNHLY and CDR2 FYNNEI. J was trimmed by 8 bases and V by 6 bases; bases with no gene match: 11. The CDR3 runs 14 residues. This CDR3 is CASSSLRTGNGYTF. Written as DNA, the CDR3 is TGTGCCAGCAGCTCCCTCCGGACAGGGAACGGCTACACCTTC.

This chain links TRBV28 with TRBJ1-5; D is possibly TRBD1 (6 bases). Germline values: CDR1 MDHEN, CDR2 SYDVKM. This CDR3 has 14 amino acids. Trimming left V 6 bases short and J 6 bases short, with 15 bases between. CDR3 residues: CASSLGQFGQPQHF. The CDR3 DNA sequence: TGTGCCAGCAGCTTAGGACAGTTTGGTCAGCCCCAGCATTTT.

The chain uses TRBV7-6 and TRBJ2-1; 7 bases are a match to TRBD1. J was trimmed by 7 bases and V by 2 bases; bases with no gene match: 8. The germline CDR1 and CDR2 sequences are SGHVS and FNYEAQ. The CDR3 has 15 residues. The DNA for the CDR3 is TGTGCCAGCAGCTTAAACAGGGGTCCCTTGAATGAGCAGTTCTTC. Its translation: CASSLNRGPLNEQFF.

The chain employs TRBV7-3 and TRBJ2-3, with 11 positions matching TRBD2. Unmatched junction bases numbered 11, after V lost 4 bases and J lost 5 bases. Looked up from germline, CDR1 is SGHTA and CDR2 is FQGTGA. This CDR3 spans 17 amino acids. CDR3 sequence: CASSSGLAGPQGDTQYF. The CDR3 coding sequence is TGTGCCAGCAGCTCTGGACTAGCGGGTCCTCAGGGAGATACGCAGTATTTT.

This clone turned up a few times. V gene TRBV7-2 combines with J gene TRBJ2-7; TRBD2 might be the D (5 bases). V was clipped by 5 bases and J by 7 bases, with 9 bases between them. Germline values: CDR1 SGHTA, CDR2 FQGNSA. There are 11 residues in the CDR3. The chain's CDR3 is CASSVKREQYF. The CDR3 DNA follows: TGTGCCAGCAGCGTTAAGCGGGAGCAGTACTTC. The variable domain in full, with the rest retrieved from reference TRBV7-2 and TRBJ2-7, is GAGVSQSPSNKVTEKGKDVELRCDPISGHTALYWYRQSLGQGLEFLIYFQGNSAPDKSGLPSDRFSAERTGGSVSTLTIQRTQQEDSAVYLCASSVKREQYFGPGTRLTVT.

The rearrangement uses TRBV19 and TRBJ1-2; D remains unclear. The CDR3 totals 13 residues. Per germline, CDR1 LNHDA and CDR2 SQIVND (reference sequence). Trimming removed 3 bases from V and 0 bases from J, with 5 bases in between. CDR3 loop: CASSIPTNYGYTF. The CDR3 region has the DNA TGTGCCAGTAGTATCCCCACTAACTATGGCTACACCTTC.

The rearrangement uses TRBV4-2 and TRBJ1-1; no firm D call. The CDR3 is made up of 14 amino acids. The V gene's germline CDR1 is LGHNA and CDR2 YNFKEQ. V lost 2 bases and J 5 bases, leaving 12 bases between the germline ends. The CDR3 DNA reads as TGTGCCAGCAGCCAACAAACGACCAGGACTGAAGCTTTCTTT. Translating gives CASSQQTTRTEAFF.

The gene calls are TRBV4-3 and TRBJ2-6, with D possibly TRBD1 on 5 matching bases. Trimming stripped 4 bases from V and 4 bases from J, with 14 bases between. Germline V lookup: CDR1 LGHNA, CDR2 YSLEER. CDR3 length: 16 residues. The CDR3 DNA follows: TGCGCCAGCAGCCGGGGCCTACCCCCCGGGGCCAACGTCCTGACTTTC. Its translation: CASSRGLPPGANVLTF.

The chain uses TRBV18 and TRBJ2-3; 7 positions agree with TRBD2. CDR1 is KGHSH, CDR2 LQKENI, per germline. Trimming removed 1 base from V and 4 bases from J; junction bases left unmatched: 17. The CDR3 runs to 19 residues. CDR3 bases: TGTGCCAGCTCACCACTCCGAGCGGGGCCCTCAGGTCGCGCAGATACGCAGTATTTT. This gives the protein CASSPLRAGPSGRADTQYF.

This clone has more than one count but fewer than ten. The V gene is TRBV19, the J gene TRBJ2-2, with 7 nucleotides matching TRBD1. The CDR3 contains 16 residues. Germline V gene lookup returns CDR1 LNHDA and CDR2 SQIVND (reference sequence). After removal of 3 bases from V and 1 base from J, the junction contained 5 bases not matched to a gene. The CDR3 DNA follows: TGTGCCAGTAGTATTGGACAGGAGTGGAACACCGGGGAGCTGTTTTTT. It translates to CASSIGQEWNTGELFF.